The 16 T cell receptor beta chains listed next were all sequenced from one sample in a study of T cells in Graves' hyperthyroidism and ophthalmopathy. From RNA transcripts, TCR beta CDR3 regions were amplified. The study used the HTBI primer set for a first-round RT-PCR of the TCR CDR3. TCRdb redid the calling of the multiplex PCR reads with MiXCR, one entry per CDR3 protein. The sample has a few hundred thousand distinct CDR3 sequences, 20% to 25% seen once. Sequencing was carried out using blood. The receptors derive from a man aged 25 to 45 with Graves' ophthalmopathy.

There are many counts of this clonotype. V gene TRBV12-3 or TRBV12-4 combines with J gene TRBJ2-1, with 8 bases that match TRBD1. The J segment lost 3 bases and the V segment lost 7 bases, leaving 5 bases of the junction unmatched. CDR3 size: 14 residues. CDR3 sequence (DNA): TGTGCCAGCACTCCGGACAGGGTCTACAATGAGCAGTTCTTC. The encoded protein is CASTPDRVYNEQFF.

This clonotype was found a few times. V and J are TRBV30 and TRBJ2-1, with 9 bases identical to TRBD1. There are 14 residues in the CDR3. Trimming took 5 bases from V and 9 from J; bases not matched to a gene: 11. The germline V gene encodes CDR1 GTSNPN and CDR2 SVGIG (reference sequence). This CDR3 is CAWEPGQGLGEQFF. For the CDR3, the DNA is TGTGCCTGGGAACCGGGACAGGGTCTCGGTGAGCAGTTCTTC.

This clonotype was found a few times. J is TRBJ1-5 and V is TRBV10-3, with a tentative D call TRBD1 (5 bases). The V gene lost 0 bases and the J gene lost 4 bases, with 13 bases spanning the gap. The V gene's germline CDR1 is ENHRY and CDR2 SYGVKD. This CDR3 spans 16 amino acids. CDR3 residues: CAISESRSGYNQPQHF. The CDR3 region has the DNA TGTGCCATCAGTGAGTCGAGGTCAGGGTATAATCAGCCCCAGCATTTT.

The chain is built from TRBV6-1 and TRBJ1-1, with 9 bases aligning to TRBD1. J gave up 4 bases and V 6 bases, and 9 bases lay outside the gene matches. CDR3 length equals 15 residues. CDR1 and CDR2 from the germline V gene are MNHNS and SASEGT. DNA of the CDR3: TGTGCCAGCAGCCGATACAGGGGGCACGGCACTGAAGCTTTCTTT. It specifies CASSRYRGHGTEAFF.

This clonotype occurred many times. This chain connects TRBV6-1 to TRBJ2-1, with 7 bases lining up with TRBD2. Trimming removed 1 base from V and 8 bases from J; junction bases left unmatched: 8. The CDR3 length is 15 residues. Germline loops: CDR1 MNHNS, CDR2 SASEGT. The CDR3 DNA reads TGTGCCAGCAGTGAAGAGGGAGGGCCTTGGGATGAGCAGTTCTTC. It specifies CASSEEGGPWDEQFF.

The chain links TRBV19 to TRBJ2-2, with TRBD2 matching 8 bases. Germline values: CDR1 LNHDA, CDR2 SQIVND (reference sequence). With 8 bases clipped from V and 7 bases from J, the junction kept 18 bases outside the gene matches. The CDR3 has 17 amino acids. The DNA of the CDR3 is TGTGCCAGTGCCGCCCGCAAAGCGGGAGATACAATCGGGGAGCTGTTTTTT. It codes for CASAARKAGDTIGELFF.

The rearrangement uses TRBV24-1 and TRBJ2-1; D gene unclear. V lost 4 bases, J lost 0 bases, and 15 bases lay in between. The CDR3 consists of 17 residues. The germline gives CDR1 KGHDR, CDR2 SFDVKD. The CDR3 DNA is TGTGCCACCAGTGACAAATTCAAACTAAGCTCCTACAATGAGCAGTTCTTC. Residues: CATSDKFKLSSYNEQFF.

Regarding this clonotype: A much larger clone differs from this one at a single base, so this may be a read error. The rearrangement links TRBV11-2 to TRBJ2-1; maybe TRBD2 (6 bases). The CDR3 is made up of 12 amino acids. Germline V gene data show CDR1 as SGHAT and CDR2 as FQNNGV. The V gene lost 5 bases and the J gene lost 10 bases, with 12 bases spanning the gap. The CDR3 coding sequence is TGTGCCAGCAGCCGGGAGTGGGGCGAGCAGTTCTTC. Translating gives CASSREWGEQFF. The whole variable domain, filled in from reference TRBV11-2 and TRBJ2-1, reads EAGVAQSPRYKIIEKRQSVAFWCNPISGHATLYWYQQILGQGPKLLIQFQNNGVVDDSQLPKDRFSAERLKGVDSTLKIQPAKLEDSAVYLCASSREWGEQFFGPGTRLTVL.

The chain couples TRBV5-6 to TRBJ2-7, with TRBD1 identical over 7 bases. The junction had 4 bases not matched to a gene; V was cut back by 4 bases and J by 0 bases. In germline, CDR1 is SGHDT, CDR2 YYEEEE. The CDR3 sequence is 14 residues long. The DNA for the CDR3 is TGTGCCAGCAGCCAGACAGGGTACTCCTACGAGCAGTACTTC. It is translated as CASSQTGYSYEQYF.

The chain has TRBV15 and TRBJ1-5, with a possible D match to TRBD1 (5 bases). Trimming left V 5 bases short and J 2 bases short, with 16 bases between. Germline CDR1 is LNHNV and CDR2 is YYDKDF (reference sequence). The CDR3 consists of 16 residues. CDR3 sequence reads: CATSPIEQAGNQPQHF. CDR3 DNA: TGTGCCACCAGCCCTATTGAACAGGCGGGCAATCAGCCCCAGCATTTT.

This clonotype was recorded many times. The V gene is TRBV18, the J gene TRBJ1-1; D gene uncertain. V dropped 2 bases and J dropped 1 base, with 5 bases sitting between them. Germline values: CDR1 KGHSH, CDR2 LQKENI. The CDR3 spans 13 residues. CDR3 in DNA: TGTGCCAGCTCACCAACCAGGAACACTGAAGCTTTCTTT. It yields the protein CASSPTRNTEAFF.

Only a few counts were recorded for this clonotype. This chain connects TRBV20-1 to TRBJ2-1, with 14 positions matching TRBD2. Losses at the gene ends were 3 bases for V and 10 bases for J; bases not matched to a gene: 11. Germline CDR1 DFQATT, CDR2 SNEGSKA (reference sequence). The CDR3 length is 16 residues. CDR3 nucleotide sequence: TGCAGTGCTAGGGAACCGGGACTAGCGGGAGCTGGGGAGCAGTTCTTC. Translating it yields CSAREPGLAGAGEQFF.

The table lists this clonotype with a few counts. V gene TRBV29-1 combines with J gene TRBJ2-1; 9 nucleotides line up with TRBD2. The CDR3 runs to 18 residues. The germline CDR1 and CDR2 sequences are SQVTM and ANQGSEA. V dropped 4 bases and J dropped 7; count of bases not matched to a gene: 20. Here the CDR3 DNA reads TGCAGCGTTGTTAGGTGGGCTAGCGGGACCCGGGCGTTGAATGAGCAGTTCTTC. It specifies CSVVRWASGTRALNEQFF.

J is TRBJ1-2 and V is TRBV5-1, with 7 bases matching TRBD1. V trimming: 4 bases; J trimming: 5 bases; junction bases outside the gene matches: 11. Germline CDR1 is SGHRS and CDR2 is YFSETQ. This CDR3 has 15 amino acids. CDR3 sequence (DNA): TGCGCCAGCAGCCAACTGAGGGGGCGCGCATATGGCTACACCTTC. Translation: CASSQLRGRAYGYTF.

About this clonotype: Possible read error: a much larger clone is one base away. The chain has TRBV6-5 and TRBJ1-1; no clear D gene. The germline V gene has CDR1 MNHEY and CDR2 SVGAGI. The CDR3 totals 14 residues. V lost 2 bases and J lost 13, with 20 bases in between. As DNA, the CDR3 is TGTGCCAGCAGTTACCACCGGCAGAATCTCGGGGTTTTCTTT. It translates to CASSYHRQNLGVFF.

The table lists this clonotype with many counts. J is TRBJ2-1 and V is TRBV3-1; TRBD2 aligns across 11 bases. This CDR3 comprises 16 residues. Unmatched junction bases numbered 7, after V lost 1 base and J lost 8 bases. The germline V gene has CDR1 LGHDT and CDR2 YNNKEL (reference sequence). The CDR3 region has the DNA TGTGCCAGCAGCCAAGGACTAGCGGGAAGAGGCGATGAGCAGTTCTTC. Its translation: CASSQGLAGRGDEQFF.